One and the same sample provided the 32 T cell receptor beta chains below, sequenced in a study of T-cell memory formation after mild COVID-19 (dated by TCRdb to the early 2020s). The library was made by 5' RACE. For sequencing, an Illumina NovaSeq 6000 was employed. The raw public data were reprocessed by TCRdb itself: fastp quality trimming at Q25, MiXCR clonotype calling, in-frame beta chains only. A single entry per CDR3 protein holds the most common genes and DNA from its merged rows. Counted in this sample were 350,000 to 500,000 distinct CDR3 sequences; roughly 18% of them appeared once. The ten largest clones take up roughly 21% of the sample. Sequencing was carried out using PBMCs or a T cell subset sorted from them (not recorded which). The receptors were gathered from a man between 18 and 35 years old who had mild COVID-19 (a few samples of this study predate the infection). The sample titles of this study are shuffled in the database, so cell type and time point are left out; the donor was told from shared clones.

CDR3 DNA sequence: TGTGCCAGCAGGGGGTACCACGAGCAGTACTTC. Residues: CASRGYHEQYF. V gene TRBV3-1 combines with J gene TRBJ2-7; D remains ambiguous. V was cut by 6 bases and J by 5 bases, with 8 bases left in between. Per germline, CDR1 LGHDT and CDR2 YNNKEL (reference sequence). This CDR3 has 11 residues.

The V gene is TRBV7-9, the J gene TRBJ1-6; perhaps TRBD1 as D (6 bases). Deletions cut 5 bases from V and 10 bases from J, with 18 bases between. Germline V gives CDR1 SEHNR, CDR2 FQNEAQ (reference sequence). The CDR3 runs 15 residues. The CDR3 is CASSARWGAGSPLHF. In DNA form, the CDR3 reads TGTGCCAGCAGCGCTCGGTGGGGGGCAGGATCACCCCTCCACTTT.

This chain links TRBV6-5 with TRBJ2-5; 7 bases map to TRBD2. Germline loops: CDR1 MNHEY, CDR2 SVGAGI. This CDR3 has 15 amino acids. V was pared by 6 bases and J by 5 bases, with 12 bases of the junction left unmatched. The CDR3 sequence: CASRPSLWGGETQYF. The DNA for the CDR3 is TGTGCCAGCAGACCTAGTCTTTGGGGGGGGGAGACCCAGTACTTC.

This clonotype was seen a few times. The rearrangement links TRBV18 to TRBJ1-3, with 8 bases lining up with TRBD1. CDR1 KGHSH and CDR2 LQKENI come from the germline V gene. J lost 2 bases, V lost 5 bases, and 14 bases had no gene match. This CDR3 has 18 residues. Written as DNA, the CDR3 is TGTGCCAGCTCAAGAAATGGGCCCAGGGGGCAGGCTGGAAACACCATATATTTT. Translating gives CASSRNGPRGQAGNTIYF.

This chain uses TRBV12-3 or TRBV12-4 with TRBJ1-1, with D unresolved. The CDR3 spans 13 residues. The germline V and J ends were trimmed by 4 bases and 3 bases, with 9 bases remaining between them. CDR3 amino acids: CASSYTPDTEAFF. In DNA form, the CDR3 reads TGTGCCAGCAGTTACACCCCGGACACTGAAGCTTTCTTT.

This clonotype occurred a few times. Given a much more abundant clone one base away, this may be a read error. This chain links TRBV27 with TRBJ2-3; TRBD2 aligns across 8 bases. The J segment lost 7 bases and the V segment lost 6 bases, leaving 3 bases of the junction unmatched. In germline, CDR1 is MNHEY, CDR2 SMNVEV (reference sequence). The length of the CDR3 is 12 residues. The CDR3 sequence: CASSPGGNTQYF. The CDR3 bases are TGTGCCAGCAGCCCGGGGGGGAATACGCAGTATTTT.

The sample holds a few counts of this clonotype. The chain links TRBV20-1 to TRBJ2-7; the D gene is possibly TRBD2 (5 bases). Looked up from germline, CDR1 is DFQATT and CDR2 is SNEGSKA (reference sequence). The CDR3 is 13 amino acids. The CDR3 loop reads CSARRTVSDEQYV. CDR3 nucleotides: TGCAGTGCTAGACGGACTGTCTCCGACGAGCAGTACGTC.

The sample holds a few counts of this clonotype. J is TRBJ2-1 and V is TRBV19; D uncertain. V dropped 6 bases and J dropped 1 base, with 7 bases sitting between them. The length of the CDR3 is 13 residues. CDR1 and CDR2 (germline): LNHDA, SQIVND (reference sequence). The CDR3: CASRASSYNEQFF. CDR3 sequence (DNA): TGTGCCAGTAGGGCTAGTTCCTACAATGAGCAGTTCTTC.

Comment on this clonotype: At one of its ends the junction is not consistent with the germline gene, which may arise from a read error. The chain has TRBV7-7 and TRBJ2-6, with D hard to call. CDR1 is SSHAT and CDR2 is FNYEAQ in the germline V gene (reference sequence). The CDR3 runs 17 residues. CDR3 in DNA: TGTGCTAGCAGCCAAACAAGCACGAGCGCGGGGGCCAACGTCCTGACTTTC. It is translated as CASSQTSTSAGANVLTF.

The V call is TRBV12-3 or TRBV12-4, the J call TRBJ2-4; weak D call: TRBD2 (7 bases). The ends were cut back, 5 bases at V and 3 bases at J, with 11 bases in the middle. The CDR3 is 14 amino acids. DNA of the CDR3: TGTGCCAGCAGTCACAGGGAGGGCAAAAACATTCAGTACTTC. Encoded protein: CASSHREGKNIQYF.

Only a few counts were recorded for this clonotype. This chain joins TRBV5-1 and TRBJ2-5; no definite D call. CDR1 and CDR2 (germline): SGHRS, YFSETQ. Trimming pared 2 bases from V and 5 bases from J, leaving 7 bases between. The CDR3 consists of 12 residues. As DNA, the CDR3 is TGCGCCAGCAGCTTCGGGTATGAGACCCAGTACTTC. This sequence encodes CASSFGYETQYF.

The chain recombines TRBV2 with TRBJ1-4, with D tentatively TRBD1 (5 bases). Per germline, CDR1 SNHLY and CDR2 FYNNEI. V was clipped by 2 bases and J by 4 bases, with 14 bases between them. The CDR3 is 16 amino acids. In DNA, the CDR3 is TGTGCCAGCAGTGAATTCGAGAGGGGTTTTAATGAAAAACTGTTTTTT. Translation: CASSEFERGFNEKLFF.

CDR3 loop: CASSTTRGPETQYF. DNA for the CDR3: TGTGCCAGCTCAACAACCAGGGGTCCTGAGACCCAGTACTTC. The V gene is TRBV18, the J gene TRBJ2-5, with D possibly TRBD1 on 6 matching bases. With 5 bases removed from V and 5 bases from J, the gap between germline ends came to 15 bases. Germline CDR1 reads KGHSH; CDR2 reads LQKENI. The CDR3 has 14 residues. The full variable domain, rest sourced from reference TRBV18 and TRBJ2-5, is NAGVMQNPRHLVRRRGQEARLRCSPMKGHSHVYWYRQLPEEGLKFMVYLQKENIIDESGMPKERFSAEFPKEGPSILRIQQVVRGDSAAYFCASSTTRGPETQYFGPGTRLLVL.

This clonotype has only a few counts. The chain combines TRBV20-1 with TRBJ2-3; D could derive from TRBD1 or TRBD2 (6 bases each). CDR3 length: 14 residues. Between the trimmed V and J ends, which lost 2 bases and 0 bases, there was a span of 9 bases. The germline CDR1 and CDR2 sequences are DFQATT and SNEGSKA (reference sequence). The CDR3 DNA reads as TGCAGTGCTAGACAGGGGACTAGCACAGATACGCAGTATTTT. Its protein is CSARQGTSTDTQYF.

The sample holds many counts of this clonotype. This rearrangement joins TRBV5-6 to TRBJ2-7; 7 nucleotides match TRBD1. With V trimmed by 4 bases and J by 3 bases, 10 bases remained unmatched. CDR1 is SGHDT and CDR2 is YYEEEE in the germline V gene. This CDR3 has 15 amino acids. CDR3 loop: CASSLPGQDGYEQYF. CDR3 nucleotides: TGTGCCAGCAGCCTGCCAGGACAGGATGGCTACGAGCAGTACTTC.

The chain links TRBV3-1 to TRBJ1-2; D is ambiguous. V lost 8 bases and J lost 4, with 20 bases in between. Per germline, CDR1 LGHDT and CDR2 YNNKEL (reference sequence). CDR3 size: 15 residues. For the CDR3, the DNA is TGTGCCAGCGCTAGGTCAGACGCTCTACCCTATGGCTACACCTTC. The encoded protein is CASARSDALPYGYTF.

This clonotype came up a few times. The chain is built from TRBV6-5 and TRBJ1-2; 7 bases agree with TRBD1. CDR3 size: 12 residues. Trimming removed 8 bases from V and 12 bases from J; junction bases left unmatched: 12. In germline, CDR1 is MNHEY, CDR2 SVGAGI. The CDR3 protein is CASGLRQGQDTF. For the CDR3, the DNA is TGTGCCAGCGGACTAAGACAGGGCCAAGACACCTTC.

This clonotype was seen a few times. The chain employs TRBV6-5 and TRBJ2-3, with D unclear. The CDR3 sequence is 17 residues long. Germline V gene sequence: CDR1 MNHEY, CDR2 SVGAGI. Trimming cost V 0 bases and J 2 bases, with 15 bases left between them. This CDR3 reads CASSYSPSSASTDTQYF. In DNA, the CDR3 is TGTGCCAGCAGTTACTCCCCGAGTAGTGCTTCCACAGATACGCAGTATTTT.

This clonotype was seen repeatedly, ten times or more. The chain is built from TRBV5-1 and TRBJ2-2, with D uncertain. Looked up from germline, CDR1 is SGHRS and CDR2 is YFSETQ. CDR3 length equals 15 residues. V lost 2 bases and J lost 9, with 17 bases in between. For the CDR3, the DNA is TGCGCCAGCAGCTTCCAACCAGCCTCTTACCGGGAGCTGTTTTTT. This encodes CASSFQPASYRELFF.

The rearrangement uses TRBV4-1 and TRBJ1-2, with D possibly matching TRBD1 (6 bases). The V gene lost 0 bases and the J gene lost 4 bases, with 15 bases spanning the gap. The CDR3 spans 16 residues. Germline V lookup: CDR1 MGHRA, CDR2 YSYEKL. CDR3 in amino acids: CASSQDEGGISYGYTF. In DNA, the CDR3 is TGCGCCAGCAGCCAAGATGAGGGGGGCATATCCTATGGCTACACCTTC.

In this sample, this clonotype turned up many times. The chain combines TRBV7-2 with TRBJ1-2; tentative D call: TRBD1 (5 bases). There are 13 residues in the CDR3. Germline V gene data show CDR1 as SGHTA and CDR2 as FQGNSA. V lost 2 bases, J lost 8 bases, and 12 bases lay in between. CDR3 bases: TGTGCCAGCAGCTTAATTCTGGGGGGAGGCTACACCTTC. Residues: CASSLILGGGYTF.

CDR3 in amino acids: CASSLALNGVNTGELFF. The CDR3 nucleotides read TGTGCCAGCAGCTTAGCGCTTAACGGGGTGAACACCGGGGAGCTGTTTTTT. The V and J genes are TRBV7-2 and TRBJ2-2; D might be TRBD2 (5 bases). Germline V gene sequence: CDR1 SGHTA, CDR2 FQGNSA. The CDR3 length is 17 residues. Trimming pared 0 bases from V and 1 base from J, leaving 12 bases between.

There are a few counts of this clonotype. CDR3 region: CASSYGPGSSYGYTF. The DNA of the CDR3 is TGTGCCAGCAGCTATGGGCCAGGGAGCTCCTATGGCTACACCTTC. The chain couples TRBV7-2 to TRBJ1-2; D is perhaps TRBD1 (5 bases). In germline, CDR1 is SGHTA, CDR2 FQGNSA. CDR3 length equals 15 residues. Trimming cost V 4 bases and J 4 bases, with 16 bases left between them.

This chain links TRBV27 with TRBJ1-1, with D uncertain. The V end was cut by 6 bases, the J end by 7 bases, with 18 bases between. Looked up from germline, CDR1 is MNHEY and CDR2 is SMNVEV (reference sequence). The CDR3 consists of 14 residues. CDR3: CASRHPNSNIEAFF. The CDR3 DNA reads TGTGCCAGCAGACATCCCAACTCGAATATTGAAGCTTTCTTT.

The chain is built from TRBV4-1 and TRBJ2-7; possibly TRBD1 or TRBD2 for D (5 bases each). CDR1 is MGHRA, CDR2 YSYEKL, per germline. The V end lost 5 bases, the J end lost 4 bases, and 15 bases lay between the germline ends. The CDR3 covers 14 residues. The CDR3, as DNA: TGCGCCAGCAGCTTACGGACGGGACCTTACGAGCAGTACGTC. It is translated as CASSLRTGPYEQYV.

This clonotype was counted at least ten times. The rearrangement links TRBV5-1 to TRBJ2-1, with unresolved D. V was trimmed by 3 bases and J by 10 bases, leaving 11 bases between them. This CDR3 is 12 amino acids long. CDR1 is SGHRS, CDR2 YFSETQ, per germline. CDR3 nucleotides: TGCGCCAGCAGCTATCATCCCGGGGAGCAGTTCTTC. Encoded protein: CASSYHPGEQFF.

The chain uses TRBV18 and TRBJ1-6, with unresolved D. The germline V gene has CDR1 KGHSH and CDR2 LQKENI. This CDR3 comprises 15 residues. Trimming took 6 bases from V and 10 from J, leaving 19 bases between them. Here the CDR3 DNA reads TGTGCCAGCTCGACGAATGGGGTGTCCGGGTCACCCCTCCACTTT. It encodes CASSTNGVSGSPLHF.

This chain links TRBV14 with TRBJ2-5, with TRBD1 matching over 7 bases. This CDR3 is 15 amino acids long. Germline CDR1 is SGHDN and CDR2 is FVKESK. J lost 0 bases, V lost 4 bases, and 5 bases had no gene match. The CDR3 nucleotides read TGTGCCAGCAGCCCCGGGACAGTAAACCAAGAGACCCAGTACTTC. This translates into CASSPGTVNQETQYF.

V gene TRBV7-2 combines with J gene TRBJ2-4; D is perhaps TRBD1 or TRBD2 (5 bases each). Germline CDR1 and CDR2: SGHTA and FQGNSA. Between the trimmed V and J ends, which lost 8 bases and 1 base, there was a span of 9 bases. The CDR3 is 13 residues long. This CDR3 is CASVGEAKNIQYF. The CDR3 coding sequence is TGTGCCAGCGTGGGGGAGGCCAAAAACATTCAGTACTTC.

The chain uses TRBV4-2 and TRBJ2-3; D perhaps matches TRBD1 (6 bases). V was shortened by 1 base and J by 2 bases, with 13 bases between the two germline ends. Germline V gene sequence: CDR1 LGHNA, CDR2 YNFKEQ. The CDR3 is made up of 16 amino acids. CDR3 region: CASSQGATGLTDTQYF. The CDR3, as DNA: TGTGCCAGCAGCCAAGGGGCGACAGGTCTCACAGATACGCAGTATTTT.

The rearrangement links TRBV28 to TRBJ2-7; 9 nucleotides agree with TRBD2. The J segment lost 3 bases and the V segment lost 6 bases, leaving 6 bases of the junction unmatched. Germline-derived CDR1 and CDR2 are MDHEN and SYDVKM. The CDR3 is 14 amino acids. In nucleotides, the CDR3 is TGTGCCAGCAGGGTAGCGGGGGCCGACTACGAGCAGTACTTC. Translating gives CASRVAGADYEQYF.

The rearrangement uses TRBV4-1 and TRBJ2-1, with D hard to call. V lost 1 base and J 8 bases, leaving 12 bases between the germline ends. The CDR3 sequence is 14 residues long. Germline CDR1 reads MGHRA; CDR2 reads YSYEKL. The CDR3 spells CASSQAPASDEQFF. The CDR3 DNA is TGCGCCAGCAGCCAAGCCCCCGCAAGCGATGAGCAGTTCTTC.